This entry lists 14 T cell receptor beta chains sequenced from one sample in a study of blood T cell repertoires in COVID-19. The assay was immunoSEQ multiplex PCR, and TCRdb's table has in-frame clones only and misses some. The profile shows over 200,000 clones, 89% of them singletons. The material sequenced was peripheral blood. The source is a man in his fifties or sixties who had recovered from COVID-19.

This chain links TRBV21-1 with TRBJ2-7; the table's D call, TRBD2, has no DNA check behind it. TRBV21-1 is a pseudogene segment. CDR3 length: 17 residues. Here the CDR3 DNA reads TGTGCCAGCAGCAAAGAGTCGACTAGCGGGGTTCACTACGAGCAGTACTTC. Translating it yields CASSKESTSGVHYEQYF.

The table lists this clone with a count of one. The chain employs TRBV10-3 and TRBJ2-7, with TRBD2 identical over 9 bases. The CDR3 spans 16 residues. V lost 4 bases to trimming and J lost 5 bases; unmatched junction nucleotides: 12. Per the germline V gene, CDR1 is ENHRY and CDR2 is SYGVKD. DNA of the CDR3: TGTGCCATCAGTGGGGGAGGGCTAGCGGGGAGGGACGAGCAGTACTTC. This encodes CAISGGGLAGRDEQYF.

J is TRBJ2-3 and V is TRBV13, with unresolved D. V was cut by 4 bases and J by 3 bases, with 5 bases left in between. From germline, CDR1 is PRHDT and CDR2 FYEKMQ (reference sequence). The length of the CDR3 is 12 residues. CDR3 residues: CASSSSTDTQYF. CDR3 nucleotides: TGTGCCAGCAGCTCCTCGACAGATACGCAGTATTTT.

This rearrangement joins TRBV5-5 to TRBJ2-7, with D perhaps TRBD1 (5 bases). This CDR3 is 17 amino acids long. CDR1 SGHKS and CDR2 YYEKEE come from the germline V gene (reference sequence). V lost 1 base, J lost 7 bases, and 24 bases lay in between. This CDR3 reads CASSLRSWTRIFPEQYF. The CDR3 DNA reads TGTGCCAGCAGCTTGAGGAGTTGGACAAGGATCTTTCCGGAGCAGTACTTC.

This clone was observed once. The chain joins TRBV5-5 to TRBJ2-6, with 8 bases identical to TRBD2. V shed 5 bases and J 1 base; nucleotides not matched to a gene: 14. CDR1 is SGHKS, CDR2 YYEKEE, per germline (reference sequence). The CDR3 contains 19 residues. CDR3 region: CASRDTGTSLLSGANVLTF. The CDR3, as DNA: TGTGCCAGCAGGGATACCGGGACTAGTCTTTTGTCTGGGGCCAACGTCCTGACTTTC.

The CDR3 here is CASSSGDSTPAAEAFF. The CDR3 DNA follows: TGCGCCAGCAGCTCGGGGGATTCTACACCCGCGGCTGAAGCTTTCTTT. The V call is TRBV5-1, the J call TRBJ1-1; weak D call: TRBD1 (5 bases). V lost 3 bases to trimming and J lost 6 bases, with 21 bases between them. CDR1 SGHRS and CDR2 YFSETQ come from the germline V gene. The CDR3 is 16 amino acids.

The rearrangement joins TRBV28 to TRBJ2-1, with 11 bases that match TRBD1. CDR3 length: 12 residues. Trimming at V came to 2 bases and at J to 13 bases, leaving 1 base not matched to a gene. CDR1 MDHEN and CDR2 SYDVKM come from the germline V gene. The CDR3 region is CASSLGTGGQFF. CDR3 in DNA: TGTGCCAGCAGTTTAGGGACAGGGGGTCAGTTCTTC.

The chain is built from TRBV3-1 (or the pseudogene TRBV3-2) and TRBJ2-1; 8 bases match TRBD2. Germline lookup yields CDR1 LGHDT and CDR2 YNNKEL (reference sequence). This CDR3 has 17 residues. The V segment lost 3 bases and the J segment 4 bases; nucleotides outside the gene matches: 11. CDR3 DNA sequence: TGTGCCAGCAGCCAGGTCCCAAGCGGGAGAGGGTACAATGAGCAGTTCTTC. Its protein is CASSQVPSGRGYNEQFF.

This clone was detected only once. The chain has TRBV21-1 and TRBJ1-5; no DNA check was done on the table's D call, TRBD1. TRBV21-1 has pseudogene status. This CDR3 spans 18 amino acids. CDR3: CASNEEGQGIVSNQPQHF. In DNA form, the CDR3 reads TGTGCCAGCAACGAAGAGGGACAGGGGATTGTGAGCAATCAGCCCCAGCATTTT.

This clone has only one observation. The gene calls are TRBV21-1 and TRBJ1-6; the table's TRBD1 call for D was not verified on the DNA. TRBV21-1 corresponds to a pseudogene. The CDR3 is 14 amino acids. In DNA form, the CDR3 reads TGTGCCAGCATAACACAGGTTTATAATTCACCCCTCCACTTT. It yields the protein CASITQVYNSPLHF.

This clone was detected once. The CDR3 loop is CASSSHLDRLMNTEAFF. The CDR3 DNA sequence: TGTGCCAGCAGCTCTCACCTCGACAGACTTATGAACACTGAAGCTTTCTTT. The J gene is TRBJ1-1, the V gene TRBV7-9; D might be TRBD1 (5 bases). This CDR3 is 17 amino acids long. Trimming left V 4 bases short and J 0 bases short, with 18 bases between. CDR1 is SEHNR, CDR2 FQNEAQ, per germline (reference sequence).

This rearrangement joins TRBV2 to TRBJ2-1; D remains unclear. The V end was cut by 7 bases, the J end by 3 bases, with 10 bases between. Germline V gene lookup returns CDR1 SNHLY and CDR2 FYNNEI. CDR3 length equals 13 residues. This chain's CDR3 is CASKMENYNEQFF. The CDR3 DNA reads TGTGCCAGCAAGATGGAGAACTACAATGAGCAGTTCTTC.

This clone was found once. CDR3 amino acids: CASSLATGTEAFF. The CDR3, as DNA: TGCGCCAGCAGCTTGGCTACGGGCACTGAAGCTTTCTTT. The chain couples TRBV5-1 to TRBJ1-1; D gene ambiguous. The CDR3 has 13 residues. Trimming cost V 0 bases and J 4 bases, with 7 bases left between them. Germline V gives CDR1 SGHRS, CDR2 YFSETQ.

The chain links TRBV19 to TRBJ2-4; tentatively, D is TRBD2 (6 bases). Germline V gives CDR1 LNHDA, CDR2 SQIVND (reference sequence). There are 14 residues in the CDR3. Trimming cost V 2 bases and J 8 bases, with 13 bases left between them. The CDR3 region is CASSIQTSTDIQYF. Here the CDR3 DNA reads TGTGCCAGTAGTATACAAACTAGCACCGACATTCAGTACTTC.